This T cell receptor (beta chain) emerged from a study of control samples from healthy donors and cancer patients. Some clones are missing from TCRdb's copy, which holds only in-frame ones; the method was immunoSEQ multiplex PCR. This sample yields fewer than 250,000 clones, of which about nine tenths are seen a single time; 1.5% to 2% belongs to the top ten. The CDR3 is 18 residues long. Between the trimmed V and J ends, which lost 1 base and 6 bases, there was a span of 24 bases. Germline assignment: CDR1 SGHDN and CDR2 FVKESK. The sequencing input was blood. V usage is TRBV14 and J usage is TRBJ1-2; D is unresolved. The TCR was taken from a man aged 25 to 45 in good health. CDR3 DNA: TGTGCCAGCAGCCAAGTAGTTGGCTTACTTCATCCGAGCAATGGCTACACCTTC. The encoded protein is CASSQVVGLLHPSNGYTF.